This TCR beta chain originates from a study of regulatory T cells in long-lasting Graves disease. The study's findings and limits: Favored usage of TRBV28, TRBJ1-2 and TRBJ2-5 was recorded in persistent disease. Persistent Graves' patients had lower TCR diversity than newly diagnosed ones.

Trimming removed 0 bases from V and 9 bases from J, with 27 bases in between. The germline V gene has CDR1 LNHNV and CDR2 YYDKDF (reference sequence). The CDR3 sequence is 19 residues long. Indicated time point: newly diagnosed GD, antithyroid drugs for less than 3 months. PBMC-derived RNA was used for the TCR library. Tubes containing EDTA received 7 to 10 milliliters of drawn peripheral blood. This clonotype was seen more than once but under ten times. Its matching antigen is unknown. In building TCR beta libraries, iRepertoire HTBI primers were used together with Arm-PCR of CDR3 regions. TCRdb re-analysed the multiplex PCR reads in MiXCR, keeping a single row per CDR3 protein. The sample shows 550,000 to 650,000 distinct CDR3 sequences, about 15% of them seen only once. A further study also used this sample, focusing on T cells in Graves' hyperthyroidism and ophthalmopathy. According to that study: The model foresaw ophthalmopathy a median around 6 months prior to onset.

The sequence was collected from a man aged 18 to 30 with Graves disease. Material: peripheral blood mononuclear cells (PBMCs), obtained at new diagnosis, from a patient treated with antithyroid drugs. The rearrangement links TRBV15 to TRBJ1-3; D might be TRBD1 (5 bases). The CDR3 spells CATSRDAEGPLERRGTIYF. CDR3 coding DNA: TGTGCCACCAGCAGAGATGCGGAGGGACCACTGGAAAGGAGAGGCACCATATATTTT.